The 25 T cell receptor beta chains reported below all come from one sample, sequenced in a study of metastatic and nonmetastatic thyroid tumors. Via MiXCR, TCRdb re-called the PCR reads. The sample holds over 20,000 clones, over 10% seen once. All patients reached thyroid surgery having received no treatment beforehand. The source material was blood. These receptors were obtained from a female donor with papillary thyroid cancer or a benign thyroid nodule (not recorded which). Some clones in this sample may be carry-over from other donors' samples.

In the case of this clone: A much larger clonotype is one base distant, so this may be a read error. This chain joins TRBV5-5 and TRBJ2-1, with D hard to call. The CDR3 consists of 12 residues. V gave up 1 base and J gave up 7 bases, with 6 bases separating them. Germline CDR1 is SGHKS and CDR2 is YYEKEE (reference sequence). CDR3 protein: CASSLMGNEQFF. CDR3 in DNA: TGTGCCAGCAGCTTGATGGGTAATGAGCAGTTCTTC.

The rearrangement joins TRBV5-6 to TRBJ2-6; TRBD2 might be the D (6 bases). Germline values: CDR1 SGHDT, CDR2 YYEEEE. The V gene lost 4 bases and the J gene lost 1 base, with 21 bases spanning the gap. The CDR3 is 19 amino acids. CDR3 sequence: CASSPTCSVAGSGANVLTF. CDR3 DNA sequence: TGTGCCAGCAGCCCGACATGCTCGGTGGCGGGGTCTGGGGCCAACGTCCTGACTTTC.

This clone has a count of ten or more. The genes are TRBV10-2 and TRBJ2-7; D is uncertain. Germline loops: CDR1 WSHSY, CDR2 SAAADI. V lost 3 bases and J 4 bases, leaving 4 bases between the germline ends. The CDR3 is made up of 11 amino acids. Written as DNA, the CDR3 is TGCGCCAGCAGTGACGGTTACGAGCAGTACTTC. This gives the protein CASSDGYEQYF.

The V gene is TRBV19, the J gene TRBJ1-2; TRBD1 matches 10 bases. This CDR3 region has 15 residues. V shed 6 bases, J shed 5 bases, and the junction held 9 bases outside the gene matches. Germline CDR1 and CDR2: LNHDA and SQIVND (reference sequence). As DNA, the CDR3 is TGTGCCAGTAGCCGAGACAGGGGGCTTCCGTATGGCTACACCTTC. It codes for CASSRDRGLPYGYTF. The whole variable domain, remainder taken from reference TRBV19 and TRBJ1-2, is DGGITQSPKYLFRKEGQNVTLSCEQNLNHDAMYWYRQDPGQGLRLIYYSQIVNDFQKGDIAEGYSVSREKKESFPLTVTSAQKNPTAFYLCASSRDRGLPYGYTFGSGTRLTVV.

This clone is labeled as medium-sized (0.01 to 0.1%). Other DNA sequences in this specimen translate into the identical CDR3. This chain uses TRBV7-2 with TRBJ1-2; TRBD1 is a possible D gene (5 bases). The germline V gene has CDR1 SGHTA and CDR2 FQGNSA. The CDR3 is 12 amino acids. Trimming shortened V by 3 bases and J by 8 bases, and 10 bases separated the two germline ends. In nucleotides, the CDR3 is TGTGCCAGCAGCTTTAGAGGGGACGGCTACACCTTC. Protein product: CASSFRGDGYTF.

At least ten counts were recorded for this clone. The rearrangement uses TRBV30 and TRBJ2-1; D perhaps matches TRBD1 (5 bases). The CDR3 contains 13 residues. Germline loops: CDR1 GTSNPN, CDR2 SVGIG (reference sequence). Trimming took 1 base from V and 9 from J, leaving 13 bases between them. This CDR3 reads CAWSGSIRAEQFF. The CDR3 DNA reads as TGTGCCTGGAGTGGATCAATCAGGGCTGAGCAGTTCTTC.

This clone was counted many times. V usage is TRBV29-1 and J usage is TRBJ1-2; D uncertain. Looked up from germline, CDR1 is SQVTM and CDR2 is ANQGSEA. V lost 2 bases and J 7 bases, leaving 17 bases between the germline ends. The CDR3 contains 14 residues. The CDR3 spells CSVERAEPTSGYTF. Here the CDR3 DNA reads TGCAGCGTTGAACGGGCCGAGCCCACCAGTGGCTACACCTTC. Complete variable domain (other parts from reference TRBV29-1 and TRBJ1-2): SAVISQKPSRDICQRGTSLTIQCQVDSQVTMMFWYRQQPGQSLTLIATANQGSEATYESGFVIDKFPISRPNLTFSTLTVSNMSPEDSSIYLCSVERAEPTSGYTFGSGTRLTVV.

A few counts support this clone. This sequence joins TRBV6-1 and TRBJ1-5; 8 bases fit TRBD1. Germline values: CDR1 MNHNS, CDR2 SASEGT. The J segment lost 6 bases and the V segment lost 6 bases, leaving 10 bases of the junction unmatched. This CDR3 has 15 amino acids. CDR3 DNA: TGTGCCAGCAGGAGGGGACAGGTTTGGTTTCAGCCCCAGCATTTT. As protein: CASRRGQVWFQPQHF.

By its share, this clone is medium-sized. The J gene is TRBJ1-2, the V gene TRBV12-3 or TRBV12-4; 9 nucleotides agree with TRBD1. This CDR3 has 18 residues. With V trimmed by 1 base and J by 6 bases, 15 bases remained unmatched. CDR3 DNA sequence: TGTGCCAGCAGTTTAGGTTTGAGGGGGACAGGGAGGCGTGATGGCTACACCTTC. Translation: CASSLGLRGTGRRDGYTF.

This clone has a count of ten or more. This chain joins TRBV6-1 and TRBJ1-1, with D possibly being TRBD1 (5 bases). The CDR3 consists of 14 residues. Germline V gene lookup returns CDR1 MNHNS and CDR2 SASEGT. The ends were cut back, 10 bases at V and 1 base at J, with 16 bases in the middle. DNA for the CDR3: TGTGCCACCCAGGGTAGGGGAAAGAACACTGAAGCTTTCTTT. This codes for CATQGRGKNTEAFF.

Comment on this clone: This same CDR3 is encoded by further DNA sequences in the sample. The chain links TRBV28 to TRBJ2-2, with D maybe TRBD2 (6 bases). The germline CDR1 and CDR2 sequences are MDHEN and SYDVKM. The V end lost 5 bases, the J end lost 7 bases, and 14 bases lay between the germline ends. The CDR3 runs 14 residues. CDR3 coding DNA: TGTGCCAGCAGTCCCTCTAGCGCAAGCGGGGAGCTGTTTTTT. Translated: CASSPSSASGELFF. Based on the CDR3 plus reference TRBV28 and TRBJ2-2, the full variable domain is DVKVTQSSRYLVKRTGEKVFLECVQDMDHENMFWYRQDPGLGLRLIYFSYDVKMKEKGDIPEGYSVSREKKERFSLILESASTNQTSMYLCASSPSSASGELFFGEGSRLTVL.

This clone was observed many times. This rearrangement joins TRBV29-1 to TRBJ1-6; no clear D gene. The germline gives CDR1 SQVTM, CDR2 ANQGSEA. CDR3 length: 13 amino acids. V gave up 4 bases and J gave up 7 bases, with 11 bases separating them. Here the CDR3 reads CSVVVRANSPLHF. The CDR3 DNA sequence: TGCAGCGTTGTCGTGAGGGCCAATTCACCCCTCCACTTT.

This clone was detected many times. The chain couples TRBV25-1 to TRBJ2-7; possible D gene TRBD2, 5 bases. V dropped 4 bases and J dropped 1 base, with 14 bases sitting between them. Germline V gene lookup returns CDR1 MGHDK and CDR2 SYGVNS. There are 15 residues in the CDR3. CDR3 in DNA: TGTGCCAGCAGTGCCCAAGGTGGAGGATCCTACGAGCAGTACTTC. Translation: CASSAQGGGSYEQYF.

About this clone itself: Since a much larger clone is just one base distant, this may be a read error. The gene calls are TRBV11-2 and TRBJ2-5, with 8 bases aligning to TRBD1. This CDR3 contains 14 residues. CDR1 and CDR2 (germline): SGHAT, FQNNGV. J was trimmed by 4 bases and V by 8 bases; bases with no gene match: 9. The CDR3 sequence: CASGTGRGRETQYF. CDR3 DNA sequence: TGTGCCAGCGGGACAGGAAGGGGTAGAGAGACCCAGTACTTC.

This clone was counted ten times or more. The rearrangement links TRBV4-1 to TRBJ1-2; possibly TRBD1 for D (5 bases). Per the germline V gene, CDR1 is MGHRA and CDR2 is YSYEKL. The CDR3 extends over 14 amino acids. Trimming pared 5 bases from V and 2 bases from J, leaving 12 bases between. The DNA for the CDR3 is TGCGCCAGCAGCACTGGGACCGTAAACTATGGCTACACCTTC. Translated, it gives CASSTGTVNYGYTF.

Ten or more counts support this clone. V is TRBV4-1 and J is TRBJ1-6, with 7 nucleotides matching TRBD1. Per the germline V gene, CDR1 is MGHRA and CDR2 is YSYEKL. The V gene end was trimmed by 3 bases and the J gene end by 5 bases; junction bases not matched to a gene: 4. The CDR3 is 15 amino acids. CDR3 bases: TGCGCCAGCAGCCACGCTACAGGGGATAATTCACCCCTCCACTTT. As protein: CASSHATGDNSPLHF.

This sequence joins TRBV27 and TRBJ2-3, with TRBD2 identical over 14 bases. The CDR3 is made up of 16 amino acids. The V gene end was trimmed by 4 bases and the J gene end by 3 bases; junction bases not matched to a gene: 3. Germline V CDR1 and CDR2: MNHEY, SMNVEV (reference sequence). CDR3 bases: TGTGCCAGCAGTTCCAGACTAGCGGGAGGGACAGATACGCAGTATTTT. Residues: CASSSRLAGGTDTQYF.

This clone was seen a few times. The V call is TRBV6-1, the J call TRBJ1-3, with D unresolved. The germline V and J ends were trimmed by 3 bases and 0 bases, with 9 bases remaining between them. CDR1 and CDR2 from the germline V gene are MNHNS and SASEGT. CDR3 length: 15 amino acids. CDR3 protein: CASSDLWASGNTIYF. As DNA, the CDR3 is TGTGCCAGCAGTGACCTCTGGGCCTCTGGAAACACCATATATTTT.

This clone came up many times. V usage is TRBV11-2 and J usage is TRBJ2-1, with 7 nucleotides matching TRBD2. The CDR3 is 11 residues long. CDR1 SGHAT and CDR2 FQNNGV come from the germline V gene. Trimming removed 5 bases from V and 10 bases from J; junction bases left unmatched: 2. The CDR3 DNA is TGTGCCAGCAGCCGGGACTACGAGCAGTTCTTC. Translated, it gives CASSRDYEQFF.

This clone has at least ten counts. The V gene is TRBV18, the J gene TRBJ1-1; 7 bases are shared with TRBD1. Germline trimming cut 2 bases from V and 5 bases from J; bases unmatched to any gene: 2. The V gene's germline CDR1 is KGHSH and CDR2 LQKENI. This CDR3 is 13 amino acids long. The CDR3: CASSPTGVTEAFF. The CDR3 DNA sequence: TGTGCCAGCTCACCAACAGGGGTGACTGAAGCTTTCTTT. Full variable domain (rest looked up from reference TRBV18 and TRBJ1-1): NAGVMQNPRHLVRRRGQEARLRCSPMKGHSHVYWYRQLPEEGLKFMVYLQKENIIDESGMPKERFSAEFPKEGPSILRIQQVVRGDSAAYFCASSPTGVTEAFFGQGTRLTVV.

A note on this clone: A read error may produce the germline difference seen at one junction end. The rearrangement joins TRBV11-2 to TRBJ2-6, with D possibly being TRBD1 (5 bases). The germline gives CDR1 SGHAT, CDR2 FQNNGV. The CDR3 covers 16 residues. CDR3 sequence reads: CASILVVAGGANVLTF. The CDR3, as DNA: TGTGCCAGCATCTTAGTCGTGGCAGGGGGGGCCAACGTCCTGACTTTC.

This clone was seen many times. The V and J genes are TRBV19 and TRBJ1-1; 11 bases align to TRBD1. The CDR3 extends over 17 amino acids. The germline V gene has CDR1 LNHDA and CDR2 SQIVND (reference sequence). V gave up 6 bases and J gave up 3 bases; unmatched junction bases: 12. The CDR3 here is CASRPRDRGRLDTEAFF. DNA of the CDR3: TGTGCCAGTAGACCGAGGGACAGGGGGAGGTTAGACACTGAAGCTTTCTTT. Full variable domain (rest looked up from reference TRBV19 and TRBJ1-1): DGGITQSPKYLFRKEGQNVTLSCEQNLNHDAMYWYRQDPGQGLRLIYYSQIVNDFQKGDIAEGYSVSREKKESFPLTVTSAQKNPTAFYLCASRPRDRGRLDTEAFFGQGTRLTVV.

This clone was found many times. This chain connects TRBV2 to TRBJ2-1; possibly TRBD1 for D (5 bases). Trimming took 2 bases from V and 9 from J, leaving 14 bases between them. The CDR3 consists of 14 residues. Germline V gives CDR1 SNHLY, CDR2 FYNNEI. This CDR3 reads CASSERGRYGEQFF. CDR3 nucleotide sequence: TGTGCCAGCAGTGAAAGGGGCCGGTACGGTGAGCAGTTCTTC.

This clone has a count of ten or more. J is TRBJ2-2 and V is TRBV6-2 or TRBV6-3, with 10 bases aligning to TRBD2. V shed 6 bases and J 4 bases; nucleotides not matched to a gene: 8. The germline gives CDR1 MNHEY, CDR2 SVGEGT. This CDR3 is built from 16 residues. Written as DNA, the CDR3 is TGTGCCAGCAGGCCCATAGCGGGGGGACCCACCGGGGAGCTGTTTTTT. The encoded protein is CASRPIAGGPTGELFF.

This clone was seen a few times. This chain connects TRBV28 to TRBJ2-7, with 8 bases matching TRBD1. The V segment lost 5 bases and the J segment 5 bases; nucleotides outside the gene matches: 11. Per the germline V gene, CDR1 is MDHEN and CDR2 is SYDVKM. The CDR3 runs 15 residues. CDR3 sequence (DNA): TGTGCCAGCAGTATTCCACAGGGGGTATATCACGAGCAGTACTTC. Amino acid sequence: CASSIPQGVYHEQYF.